This is a list of T cell receptor beta chains from one sample in a study of shared clonotypes between healthy human individuals. The method was immunoSEQ multiplex PCR; TCRdb's version includes in-frame clones alone and lacks a portion of them. The sample holds 2 million to 2.5 million clones, just under 95% seen once. The sequenced sample was naive CD4+ T cells from PBMCs. The receptor source for this set is a young man in good health. Some clones in this sample may be carry-over from other donors' samples. The CDR3 runs from the conserved cysteine through the conserved F or W. A D gene is named only where the DNA matches it firmly. Not every row has a clone size; where given, it reads once, few, many or a size class.

J	length	D	V	size	CDR3	DNA
TRBJ1-1	14	-	TRBV10-2	-	CASSESMGEAGAFF	TGCGCCAGCAGTGAGTCCATGGGGGAGGCTGGCGCTTTCTTT
TRBJ1-5	16	-	TRBV15	-	CATSRPGTEYNQPQHF	TGTGCCACCAGCAGACCGGGTACAGAGTACAATCAGCCCCAGCATTTT
TRBJ1-3	14	TRBD1	TRBV5-1	-	CASSSGTVGNTIYF	TGCGCCAGCAGCTCCGGGACAGTTGGAAACACCATATATTTT
TRBJ1-1	18	-	TRBV4-2	-	CASSQEHRDAGWGTEAFF	TGTGCCAGCAGCCAGGAACACCGGGACGCCGGGTGGGGCACTGAAGCTTTCTTT
TRBJ1-2	13	-	TRBV27	-	CASRTDPNYGYTF	TGTGCCAGCAGGACAGACCCTAACTATGGCTACACCTTC
TRBJ2-7	14	-	TRBV18	-	CASSPTWDSYEQYF	TGTGCCAGCTCACCAACTTGGGACTCCTACGAGCAGTACTTC
TRBJ1-4	15	-	TRBV4-3	-	CASSLGEGLNEKLFF	TGCGCCAGCAGCCTGGGGGAGGGATTAAACGAAAAACTGTTTTTT
TRBJ2-7	15	TRBD2	TRBV15	-	CATSRDRLREGEQYF	TGTGCCACCAGCAGAGATCGATTGCGGGAGGGCGAGCAGTACTTC
TRBJ2-5	14	-	TRBV5-1	-	CASSFSGGPETQYF	TGCGCCAGCAGCTTCAGTGGAGGCCCAGAGACCCAGTACTTC
TRBJ2-1	17	TRBD2	TRBV5-1	-	CASIPERDGRVYNEQFF	TGCGCCAGCATTCCGGAAAGGGACGGGAGGGTTTACAATGAGCAGTTCTTC
TRBJ2-6	15	-	TRBV10-1	-	CASSPGGSGANVLTF	TGCGCCAGCAGCCCCGGGGGTTCTGGGGCCAACGTCCTGACTTTC
TRBJ2-7	16	TRBD2	TRBV5-6	-	CASSRGVASGSLEQYF	TGTGCCAGCAGCCGCGGGGTGGCTAGCGGGTCCCTCGAGCAGTACTTC
TRBJ2-7	13	-	TRBV18	-	CASSPQAAYEQYF	TGTGCCAGCTCACCACAGGCTGCCTACGAGCAGTACTTC
TRBJ2-7	13	-	TRBV7-9	-	CASSFLGTPQQYF	TGTGCCAGCAGCTTCTTAGGGACACCACAACAGTACTTC
TRBJ2-5	14	-	TRBV9	-	CASSVGGYEETQYF	TGTGCCAGCAGCGTAGGAGGGTACGAAGAGACCCAGTACTTC
TRBJ2-3	13	-	TRBV28	-	CARSLQGTDTQYF	TGTGCCCGCAGTTTACAGGGCACAGATACGCAGTATTTT
TRBJ2-7	15	-	TRBV28	-	CASDGGPNTLYEQYF	TGTGCCAGCGACGGGGGGCCTAATACCCTCTACGAGCAGTACTTC
TRBJ1-1	14	-	TRBV29-1	-	CSALGGSGNTEAFF	TGCAGCGCACTGGGGGGTAGTGGGAACACTGAAGCTTTCTTT
TRBJ2-1	13	-	TRBV2	-	CASGRGSYNEQFF	TGTGCCAGCGGGCGCGGCTCCTACAATGAGCAGTTCTTC
TRBJ2-7	14	TRBD2	TRBV7-8	-	CASSRTGLAYEQYF	TGTGCCAGCAGCAGAACGGGACTAGCCTACGAGCAGTACTTC
TRBJ2-7	15	TRBD1	TRBV28	-	CASSPYRGRGHEQYF	TGTGCCAGCAGTCCTTACAGGGGGCGCGGCCACGAGCAGTACTTC
TRBJ2-1	16	-	TRBV28	-	CASSLSGGPGYNEQFF	TGTGCCAGCAGTTTATCCGGGGGCCCCGGGTACAATGAGCAGTTCTTC
TRBJ1-6	14	-	TRBV29-1	-	CGVLEGSDNSPLHF	TGCGGGGTGCTAGAGGGATCCGATAATTCACCCCTCCACTTT
TRBJ2-1	12	-	TRBV28	once	CASSSPGHEQFF	TGTGCCAGCAGTTCCCCCGGTCATGAGCAGTTCTTC
TRBJ2-1	13	TRBD2	TRBV9	-	CASSTSGSDEQFF	TGTGCCAGCAGCACTAGCGGGAGCGATGAGCAGTTCTTC
TRBJ1-3	14	-	TRBV18	-	CASSPYREGNTIYF	TGTGCCAGCTCTCCATACAGGGAGGGAAACACCATATATTTT
TRBJ1-3	14	TRBD1	TRBV28	-	CASTPDRGRNTIYF	TGTGCCAGCACCCCGGACAGGGGGCGAAACACCATATATTTT
TRBJ2-4	14	TRBD1	TRBV10-1	-	CASSRQGFGDIQYF	TGCGCCAGCAGTAGACAGGGCTTCGGGGACATTCAGTACTTC
TRBJ2-4	18	TRBD2	TRBV5-4	-	CATMGPGLADSGGNIQYF	TGTGCCACAATGGGGCCGGGACTAGCGGATAGCGGGGGAAACATTCAGTACTTC
TRBJ2-1	19	TRBD2	TRBV30	-	CAWSPTRGLAGGTYNEQFF	TGTGCCTGGAGTCCAACCCGGGGACTAGCGGGGGGGACCTACAATGAGCAGTTCTTC
TRBJ1-2	12	TRBD1	TRBV19	-	CASRETGEGYTF	TGTGCCAGTAGGGAGACAGGGGAAGGCTACACCTTC
TRBJ2-6	15	-	TRBV28	-	CASSLTAPGANVLTF	TGTGCCAGCAGTTTGACTGCCCCTGGGGCCAACGTCCTGACTTTC
TRBJ1-1	14	-	TRBV9	once	CASSVGQGSTEAFF	TGTGCCAGCAGCGTAGGGCAGGGGTCCACTGAAGCTTTCTTT
TRBJ2-7	12	-	TRBV18	-	CASSPSEDEQYF	TGTGCCAGCTCACCAAGTGAGGACGAGCAGTACTTC
TRBJ1-1	15	-	TRBV5-1	-	CASSLVGGSNTEAFF	TGCGCCAGCAGCCTGGTTGGGGGGTCGAACACTGAAGCTTTCTTT
TRBJ1-1	14	-	TRBV11-1	-	CASSLEGLSPEAFF	TGTGCCAGCAGCTTAGAGGGTCTAAGCCCTGAAGCTTTCTTT
TRBJ2-3	17	TRBD1	TRBV5-1	-	CASSLVTGQGAGDTQYF	TGCGCCAGCAGCTTGGTGACGGGACAGGGGGCAGGAGATACGCAGTATTTT
TRBJ2-5	18	TRBD2	TRBV7-9	-	CASSLAWASGRSGETQYF	TGTGCCAGCAGCTTAGCGTGGGCTAGCGGGAGATCAGGGGAGACCCAGTACTTC
TRBJ1-2	17	-	TRBV11-2	once	CASSPLGGAASNYGYTF	TGTGCCAGCAGCCCTTTGGGGGGGGCAGCCTCTAACTATGGCTACACCTTC
TRBJ2-5	15	-	TRBV7-9	-	CASSRFTGGEETQYF	TGTGCCAGCAGCCGTTTCACCGGGGGCGAAGAGACCCAGTACTTC
TRBJ1-4	14	-	TRBV7-3	once	CASSSTDNNEKLFF	TGTGCCAGCAGCTCGACAGACAATAATGAAAAACTGTTTTTT
TRBJ2-1	16	TRBD1	TRBV9	-	CASSVVGTGGLDEQFF	TGTGCCAGCAGCGTAGTGGGGACAGGGGGTCTCGATGAGCAGTTCTTC
TRBJ2-7	12	-	TRBV7-3	once	CASSLWGNEQYF	TGTGCCAGCAGCTTATGGGGGAACGAGCAGTACTTC
TRBJ1-1	14	-	TRBV5-1	-	CASSSRGLNTEAFF	TGCGCCAGCAGCTCAAGGGGCCTGAACACTGAAGCTTTCTTT
TRBJ2-1	15	-	TRBV11-2	-	CASSSGTLGYNEQFF	TGTGCCAGCAGCTCCGGGACCCTGGGCTACAATGAGCAGTTCTTC
TRBJ1-1	14	-	TRBV7-3	few	CASSLTAMNTEAFF	TGTGCCAGCAGTCTGACAGCTATGAACACTGAAGCTTTCTTT